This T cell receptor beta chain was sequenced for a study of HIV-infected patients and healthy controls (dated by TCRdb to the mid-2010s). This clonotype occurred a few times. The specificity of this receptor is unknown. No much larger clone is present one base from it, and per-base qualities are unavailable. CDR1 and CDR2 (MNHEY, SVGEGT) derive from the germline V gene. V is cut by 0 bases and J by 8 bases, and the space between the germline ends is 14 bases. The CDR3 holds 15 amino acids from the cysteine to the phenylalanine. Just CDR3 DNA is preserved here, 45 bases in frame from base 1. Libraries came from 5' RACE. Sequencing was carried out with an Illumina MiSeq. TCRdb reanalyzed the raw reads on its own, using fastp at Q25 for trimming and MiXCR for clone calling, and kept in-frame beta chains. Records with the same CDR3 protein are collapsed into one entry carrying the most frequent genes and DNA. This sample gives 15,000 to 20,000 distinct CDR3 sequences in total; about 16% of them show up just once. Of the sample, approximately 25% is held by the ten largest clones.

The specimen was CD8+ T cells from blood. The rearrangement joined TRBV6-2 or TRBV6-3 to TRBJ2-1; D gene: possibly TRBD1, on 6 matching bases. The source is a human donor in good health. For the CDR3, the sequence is CASSYSKDEGDEQFF. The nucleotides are TGTGCCAGCAGTTACTCGAAGGACGAGGGGGATGAGCAGTTCTTC.